A selection of T cell receptor beta chains follows, all from one sample in a study of T cell changes during pregnancy in multiple sclerosis. Produced via immunoSEQ multiplex PCR; TCRdb's table is partial and in-frame only. The sample contains approximately 97,000 clones, 75% to 95% of which appear only once. The sequences come from peripheral blood, collected in the second trimester of pregnancy. The receptor set was obtained from a female donor in good health, enrolled as a control in a pregnancy study. CDR3s include the opening cysteine and the closing phenylalanine or tryptophan. The D gene is left open where the match is weak. Size is stated for part of the rows, as once, few or many counts, or as a class when the clone is expanded.

d_call | j_call | v_call | clone_size | cdr3_nt | cdr3_aa
- | TRBJ1-5 | TRBV27 | - | TGTGCCAGCAGTCCTTATAGCAATCAGCCCCAGCATTTT | CASSPYSNQPQHF
- | TRBJ2-1 | TRBV6-5 | - | TGTGCCAGCAGTTCAGGGGGGTTCGATGAGCAGTTCTTC | CASSSGGFDEQFF
- | TRBJ1-2 | TRBV5-4 | - | TGTGCCAGCAGCTTGGGGCAGGGGCGGAACTATGGCTACACCTTC | CASSLGQGRNYGYTF
- | TRBJ2-1 | TRBV5-4 | - | TGTGCCAGCAGCTTGGATAGCCTCTCCTACAATGAGCAGTTCTTC | CASSLDSLSYNEQFF
- | TRBJ1-5 | TRBV5-6 | once | TGTGCCGTTAGGGGGGGGCCCCAGCATTTT | CAVRGGPQHF
TRBD2 | TRBJ2-7 | TRBV7-7 | - | TGTGCTAGCAGCTTAGGACTAGCGGACTACGAGCAGTACTTC | CASSLGLADYEQYF
- | TRBJ2-5 | TRBV19 | - | TGTGCCAGTAGTATGGGGGGAGCGATTTCCCCCAGAGAGACCCAGTACTTC | CASSMGGAISPRETQYF
- | TRBJ2-3 | TRBV11-2 | - | TGTGCCAGCAGCCAGTATTCCCCCGATACGCAGTATTTT | CASSQYSPDTQYF
TRBD1 | TRBJ1-2 | TRBV4-3 | - | TGCGCCAGCAGCCAAGACAGGGGGTTTATGGGCACCTTC | CASSQDRGFMGTF
TRBD2 | TRBJ2-1 | TRBV27 | few | TGTGCCAGCAGTTTAGCGGGAGGGGGACTAGGAGAGCAGTTCTTC | CASSLAGGGLGEQFF
- | TRBJ2-1 | TRBV23-1 | - | TGCGCCAGCAGTCTGGCGGAAGAAAGCTCCTACAATGAGCAGTTCTTC | CASSLAEESSYNEQFF
TRBD1 | TRBJ2-7 | TRBV19 | - | TGTGCCAGTAGGGACAGGGAATATAACTACGAGCAGTACTTC | CASRDREYNYEQYF
TRBD1 | TRBJ2-5 | TRBV9 | - | TGTGCCAGCAGCCTCGGGACAGGGCTCGGCCAAGAGACCCAGTACTTC | CASSLGTGLGQETQYF
- | TRBJ2-4 | TRBV6-1 | - | TGTGCCAGCGTAAGGCTAGCAGACGCCAAAAACATTCAGTACTTC | CASVRLADAKNIQYF
- | TRBJ1-2 | TRBV18 | few | TGTGCCAGCTCACCAACGGCACAGCCCAACTATGGCTACACCTTC | CASSPTAQPNYGYTF
TRBD1 | TRBJ1-1 | TRBV6-5 | - | TGTGCCAGCAGTAACGGACAGGCGAACACTGAAGCTTTCTTT | CASSNGQANTEAFF
TRBD2 | TRBJ2-3 | TRBV6-5 | once | TGTGCCAGCAGTCCGCGTAGCGGGAGGCCAGATACGCAGTATTTT | CASSPRSGRPDTQYF
- | TRBJ2-5 | TRBV19 | - | TGTGCCAGTTCTAAAGACAGAAACGATCAAGAGACCCAGTACTTC | CASSKDRNDQETQYF
- | TRBJ1-3 | TRBV6-5 | - | TGTGCCAGCAGTTACGAGGGCGCCTTTTATTTT | CASSYEGAFYF
- | TRBJ1-1 | TRBV15 | few | TGTGCCACCAGCAGAGCTTCCTGGCCCGCTTTCTTT | CATSRASWPAFF
- | TRBJ1-2 | TRBV4-1 | - | TGCGCCAGCAGCCAAGATAAATACAGGGAGATCAGCTATGGCTACACCTTC | CASSQDKYREISYGYTF
- | TRBJ1-2 | TRBV11-2 | few | TGTGCCAGCAGCTTAGAGGCAGCGTATGGCTACACCTTC | CASSLEAAYGYTF
- | TRBJ1-5 | TRBV12-1 | - | TGTGCCAGCAGCCCTAGGGGGAATCAGCCCCAGCATTTT | CASSPRGNQPQHF
TRBD1 | TRBJ2-1 | TRBV28 | once | TGTGCCAGCACCCTAGGACAGGGAACAACCTACAATGAGCAGTTCTTC | CASTLGQGTTYNEQFF
TRBD1 | TRBJ2-5 | TRBV6-1 | - | TGTGCCAGCAGTGAACGGACAGGGCTCGGGACCCAGTACTTC | CASSERTGLGTQYF
- | TRBJ1-1 | TRBV9 | - | TGTGCCAGCAGCGTAGACTTGGGGGGGATGAACACTGAAGCTTTCTTT | CASSVDLGGMNTEAFF
TRBD1 | TRBJ2-7 | TRBV5-1 | - | TGCGCCAGCAGCCCACGGGACAGTCCCCTCACCTACGAGCAGTACTTC | CASSPRDSPLTYEQYF
- | TRBJ2-3 | TRBV6-5 | - | TGTGCCAGCAGCCCCGTCAGCACAGATACGCAGTATTTT | CASSPVSTDTQYF
- | TRBJ2-2 | TRBV28 | - | TGTGCCAGCTACGCCCCCCTAGCGTCGGCCACCGGGGAGCTGTTTTTT | CASYAPLASATGELFF
- | TRBJ1-5 | TRBV27 | - | TGTGCCAGCAGTGACAGCATGTATAGCAATCAGCCCCAGCATTTT | CASSDSMYSNQPQHF
TRBD2 | TRBJ2-5 | TRBV7-7 | - | TGTGCTAGCAGCCCCGCGGGGGGGGGAGAGACCCAGTACTTC | CASSPAGGGETQYF
TRBD1 | TRBJ1-2 | TRBV20-1 | few | TGCAGTGCTCCTACAGGGGCGGGCTACACCTTC | CSAPTGAGYTF
TRBD1 | TRBJ1-5 | TRBV27 | - | TGTGCCAGCAGTTTCAGGGGGGCCTATCAGCCCCAGCATTTT | CASSFRGAYQPQHF
TRBD1 | TRBJ1-4 | TRBV5-1 | - | TGCGCCAGCAGTCCCGGGACAGGTCCTGAAAAACTGTTTTTT | CASSPGTGPEKLFF
TRBD1 | TRBJ1-1 | TRBV27 | - | TGTGCCAGCAGTTGGACAGGGGTTAGCACTGAAGCTTTCTTT | CASSWTGVSTEAFF
- | TRBJ1-2 | TRBV6-5 | - | TGTGCCAGCAGTTACGGGGGCAGCTATGGCTACACCTTC | CASSYGGSYGYTF
- | TRBJ1-6 | TRBV6-5 | - | TGTGCCAGCAGTTACGAGAGGGGGAATTCACCCCTCCACTTT | CASSYERGNSPLHF
- | TRBJ1-2 | TRBV19 | - | TGTGCCAGTAGGGCGGAAAACTATGGCTACACCTTC | CASRAENYGYTF
- | TRBJ1-6 | TRBV5-1 | - | TGCGCCAGCAGCTTGGGAGGAACACCCCTCCACTTT | CASSLGGTPLHF
- | TRBJ1-2 | TRBV19 | - | TGTGCCAGTAGTATCGAATACAGGGCTGGCTACACCTTC | CASSIEYRAGYTF
- | TRBJ1-2 | TRBV4-1 | - | TGCGCCAGCAGCCAATTCCAGACATGGCCTTATGGCTACACCTTC | CASSQFQTWPYGYTF
TRBD1 | TRBJ1-2 | TRBV28 | once | TGTGCCAGCAGTACGCCCTACAGGGGCAGGAATGGCTACACCTTC | CASSTPYRGRNGYTF
- | TRBJ2-1 | TRBV19 | - | TGTGCCAGTAGTTCGACAGCCTACAATGAGCAGTTCTTC | CASSSTAYNEQFF
TRBD1 | TRBJ2-7 | TRBV28 | - | TGTGCCAGCAGCCGAGGCCTGGGACAGGAGAGCTCCTACGAGCAGTACTTC | CASSRGLGQESSYEQYF
- | TRBJ1-1 | TRBV6-5 | - | TGTGCCAGCAGTTACCACAAGAACACTGAAGCTTTCTTT | CASSYHKNTEAFF
- | TRBJ2-7 | TRBV5-1 | - | TGCGCCAGCAGCTTGGCTCGTTTTGACGAGCAGTACTTC | CASSLARFDEQYF
- | TRBJ2-1 | TRBV4-1 | - | TGCGCCAGCAGCCCGTACGGGGTCTCCTACAATGAGCAGTTCTTC | CASSPYGVSYNEQFF
TRBD1 | TRBJ1-6 | TRBV9 | - | TGTGCCAGCAGCTCCCGGGACAGAGATAATTCACCCCTCCACTTT | CASSSRDRDNSPLHF
- | TRBJ2-3 | TRBV2 | - | TGTGCCAGCACTCCTTTCCGGTCTAGCACAGATACGCAGTATTTT | CASTPFRSSTDTQYF
TRBD1 | TRBJ1-5 | TRBV2 | - | TGTGCCAGCAGTGAAAGGGAAAGACAGGGAGATCAGCCCCAGCATTTT | CASSERERQGDQPQHF
- | TRBJ2-3 | TRBV7-2 | - | TGTGCCAGCAGCCTGCGCGCGGCTCGCACAGATACGCAGTATTTT | CASSLRAARTDTQYF
TRBD2 | TRBJ2-4 | TRBV10-1 | once | TGCGCCAGCAGTGAAACTAGCGGGGGGGTGGACGTCAAAAACATTCAGTACTTC | CASSETSGGVDVKNIQYF
TRBD1 | TRBJ1-1 | TRBV28 | - | TGTGCCAGCAGTTTATGGGGGCAGGGGGCTTTCACTGAAGCTTTCTTT | CASSLWGQGAFTEAFF
- | TRBJ2-5 | TRBV28 | - | TGTGCCAGCTTTCAGGAGGGAGAGACCCAGTACTTC | CASFQEGETQYF
TRBD2 | TRBJ2-7 | TRBV5-1 | - | TGCGCCAGCAGCCTTGGGGTAACTAGCGGGGGATCCTACGAGCAGTACTTC | CASSLGVTSGGSYEQYF
- | TRBJ2-1 | TRBV11-2 | once | TGTGCCAGCAGCTTGTCACTAGGGTCCTACAATGAGCAGTTCTTC | CASSLSLGSYNEQFF
TRBD1 | TRBJ1-6 | TRBV5-6 | - | TGTGCCAGCAGCCCTCGACAGGGAGGCTCCTATAATTCACCCCTCCACTTT | CASSPRQGGSYNSPLHF
TRBD1 | TRBJ1-2 | TRBV5-5 | - | TGTGCCAGCAGCCTACGAGACAGGGGGTATAACTATGGCTACACCTTC | CASSLRDRGYNYGYTF
- | TRBJ2-1 | TRBV4-3 | - | TGCGCCAGCAGCCAAGATTGGACGGGGAAGCCCTACAATGAGCAGTTCTTC | CASSQDWTGKPYNEQFF